This T cell receptor beta chain emerged from a study of T cell responses to AZD1222 COVID-19 vaccine. CDR1 is GTSNPN, CDR2 SVGIG, per germline (reference sequence). The V end was cut by 6 bases, the J end by 0 bases, with 6 bases between. This CDR3 is 13 amino acids long. Using immunoSEQ multiplex PCR, the repertoire was profiled, and TCRdb retains in-frame clones only, with some absent. The table shows under 150,000 clones, with roughly 90% occurring only once. Here the sequenced sample was peripheral blood, taken 28 days after the second AZD1222 dose. The clonotype comes from an adult who received the AZD1222 COVID-19 vaccine. J is TRBJ2-6 and V is TRBV30; D unclear. CDR3 bases: TGTGCCTGCCCCCGCTCTGGGGCCAACGTCCTGACTTTC. This translates into CACPRSGANVLTF.